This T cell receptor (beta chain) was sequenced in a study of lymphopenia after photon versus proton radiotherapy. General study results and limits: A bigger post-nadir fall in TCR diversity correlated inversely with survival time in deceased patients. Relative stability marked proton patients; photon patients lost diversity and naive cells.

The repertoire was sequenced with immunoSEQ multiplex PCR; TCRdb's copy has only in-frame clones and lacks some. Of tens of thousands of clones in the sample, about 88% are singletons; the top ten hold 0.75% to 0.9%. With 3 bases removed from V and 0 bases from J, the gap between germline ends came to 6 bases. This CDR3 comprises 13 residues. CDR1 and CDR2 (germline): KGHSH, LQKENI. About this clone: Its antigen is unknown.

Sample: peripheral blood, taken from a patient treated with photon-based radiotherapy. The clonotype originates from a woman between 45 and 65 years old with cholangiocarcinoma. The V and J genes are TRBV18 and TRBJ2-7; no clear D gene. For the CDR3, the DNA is TGTGCCAGCTCACCGGACGGCTCCTACGAGCAGTACTTC. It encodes CASSPDGSYEQYF.